This T cell receptor (beta chain) was observed in a study of human T cells and chemical hapten exposure (dated by TCRdb to the early 2020s). In terms of the full investigation: For sensitization, 2% DPC in acetone was applied to a roughly 2 cm by roughly 2 cm area of upper inner arm skin. The patient cohort, mostly female, included alopecia areata with under or over 50% scalp involvement, alopecia totalis and alopecia universalis. Patch testing on the upper back used Finn chambers containing 0.01% DPC, with scoring done after 6 days according to International Contact Dermatitis Research Group standards. Libraries were pooled for sequencing, and per-sample TCR yields varied mainly because of small differences in library volumes within the pool. Blood samples were taken from patients before sensitization (week 0) and then at 2, 6 and about 24 weeks after DPC sensitization. Twenty-nine alopecia patients provided blood for TCR sequencing at one to four time points (pre-sensitization, 2, 6 and 24 weeks). Peripheral blood TCR repertoire changes were tracked in vivo in alopecia patients during primary and secondary sensitization to the hapten diphenylcyclopropenone (DPC). Weekly therapeutic DPC doses were additionally applied to the scalp of patients throughout the approximately 25-week study period.

With regard to this clonotype: The target of this receptor is not known. The input lacks base qualities; no much larger clone sits a single base away.

Interpreted using the paper, the time point label stands for: patch test 3, about 24 weeks after DPC sensitization. According to the study, the label for this sample's treatment or condition signals: therapeutic diphenylcyclopropenone sensitization with weekly scalp DPC. At every patch-test visit, the blood draw took place before the patch test was put on. To be eligible, patients had to be aged 18 to 70, diagnosed with alopecia and judged suitable for DPC therapy, while pregnant patients were excluded. Total RNA was extracted from unfractionated whole blood that had been collected in Tempus Blood RNA tubes. Results the study describes overall, beyond this receptor: After repeated subsampling, changes were observed in the strength of the expansion versus patch-test correlation and in the threshold at which the correlation became significant. A positive correlation was found between the number of PT1 expanded TCRs and patch test score, with significance reached at thresholds 8, 16 and 32 but not 4. DPC sensitization did not change the number of TCRs with a frequency above 1 in 1000, and there was no evidence of changes in global repertoire structure. Significantly more large CDR3 similarity clusters were formed by expanded TCRs than by pre-sensitization or healthy control sets, consistent with antigen-driven responses. Because every patient had alopecia, a presumed autoimmune disease, the patients' immune response might differ from that of healthy individuals.

The V and J ends are trimmed by 1 base and 2 bases, leaving 9 bases between them. The CDR3 numbers 15 residues from cysteine through phenylalanine. CDR3 DNA is the only sequence kept; it has 45 bases, read in frame from the first base. The germline V gene yields SGHTA for CDR1 and FQGNSA for CDR2. Library method: RACE. Sequencing relied on a NextSeq 500. Library preparation attached unique molecular identifiers to individual cDNA molecules for quantitative, reproducible TCR counting. For every blood RNA sample, sequencing covered both the TCR alpha and TCR beta chains. On the study's bioinformatics: The median number of TCRs per sample was 85,000 to 100,000, ranging from 23,224 to 690,600. The Decombinator software suite was used to annotate the V, J and CDR3 of the TCR reads. To make PS versus PT1 abundance plots, every sample was subsampled to the same number of TCRs (28,000). Expanded TCRs were defined as absent before sensitization and observed at least eight times at the 2-week time point. The raw public data were reprocessed by TCRdb itself: fastp quality trimming at Q25, MiXCR clonotype calling, in-frame beta chains only. Each entry is one CDR3 protein sequence, shown with its most common DNA and genes. The authors' filters were not applied to this entry. This sample comprises about 71,000 distinct CDR3 sequences, approximately 10% of them detected only once. The ten biggest clones cover 1.4% of the sample.

The clonotype was recovered from a woman aged 45-59 years with alopecia areata. Some clones in this sample may be carry-over from other donors' samples. The sequence is built from TRBV7-2 and TRBJ1-5, with the D gene call left open. The material sequenced was whole blood, taken in connection with sensitization to the hapten diphenylcyclopropenone (DPC). The bases read TGTGCCAGCAGCTTAGAGCAGGTGGGCAATCAGCCCCAGCATTTT. Translated, this is CASSLEQVGNQPQHF.